The 24 T cell receptor beta chains in this list originate from one sample, sequenced in a study of blood T cell repertoires in COVID-19 (dated by TCRdb to between 2020 and 2021). Library preparation employed the immunoSEQ multiplex PCR assay. This is the immuneACCESS table as TCRdb keeps it, with only in-frame sequences that have V and J called. A part of the clones is gone; compared with another copy, unresolved V genes explain less than half, and the rest is unexplained. Recorded for this sample are 100,000 to 150,000 clones; around two thirds of them occurred a single time. The ten biggest clones cover roughly 2% of the sample. The sequencing sample was made of peripheral blood. The receptors originated from a woman between 70 and 85 years old with acute or convalescent COVID-19.

A single count supports this clone. This rearrangement joins TRBV28 to TRBJ2-3; 7 bases map to TRBD2. V gave up 3 bases and J gave up 0 bases; unmatched junction bases: 12. Germline CDR1 reads MDHEN; CDR2 reads SYDVKM. The CDR3 has 18 amino acids. In DNA, the CDR3 is TGTGCCAGCAGTTTCGCGCGTCGGAGCGGGATAAGCACAGATACGCAGTATTTT. It encodes CASSFARRSGISTDTQYF.

The chain joins TRBV28 to TRBJ1-4; possible D gene TRBD1, 5 bases. The CDR3 consists of 16 residues. The germline gives CDR1 MDHEN, CDR2 SYDVKM. With 7 bases removed from V and 2 bases from J, the gap between germline ends came to 17 bases. This CDR3 is CASTVGARTTNEKLFF. CDR3 nucleotides: TGTGCCAGCACCGTAGGGGCAAGAACCACTAATGAAAAACTGTTTTTT.

V gene TRBV19 combines with J gene TRBJ2-7; a weak D match, TRBD2 (5 bases). Germline-derived CDR1 and CDR2 are LNHDA and SQIVND (reference sequence). V was trimmed by 6 bases and J by 2 bases, leaving 17 bases between them. The CDR3 covers 15 residues. The chain's CDR3 is CASSPWAGPTYEQYF. DNA for the CDR3: TGTGCCAGTAGCCCGTGGGCGGGCCCAACCTACGAGCAGTACTTC. Looking up the rest from reference TRBV19 and TRBJ2-7 gives the full variable domain: DGGITQSPKYLFRKEGQNVTLSCEQNLNHDAMYWYRQDPGQGLRLIYYSQIVNDFQKGDIAEGYSVSREKKESFPLTVTSAQKNPTAFYLCASSPWAGPTYEQYFGPGTRLTVT.

This chain uses TRBV28 with TRBJ1-3; D not certain. Trimming took 3 bases from V and 1 from J, leaving 7 bases between them. The CDR3 is 14 amino acids. Looked up from germline, CDR1 is MDHEN and CDR2 is SYDVKM. CDR3 nucleotide sequence: TGTGCCAGCAGTTTCCCGACTTCTGGAAACACCATATATTTT. Its protein product is CASSFPTSGNTIYF.

J is TRBJ2-3 and V is TRBV27; D is possibly TRBD2 (5 bases). The CDR3 length is 15 residues. Germline CDR1 and CDR2: MNHEY and SMNVEV (reference sequence). V was trimmed by 2 bases and J by 0 bases, leaving 9 bases between them. CDR3 sequence reads: CASSLGLASTDTQYF. The DNA of the CDR3 is TGTGCCAGCAGTTTAGGGCTAGCAAGCACAGATACGCAGTATTTT.

This chain uses TRBV20-1 with TRBJ2-3; no definite D call. Germline V gives CDR1 DFQATT, CDR2 SNEGSKA (reference sequence). The CDR3 loop spans 13 amino acids. V was clipped by 3 bases and J by 4 bases, with 11 bases between them. The CDR3 reads CSASLLSADTQYF. Here the CDR3 DNA reads TGCAGTGCTAGTCTCCTAAGCGCAGATACGCAGTATTTT.

This sequence joins TRBV6-2 or TRBV6-3 and TRBJ1-1, with D hard to call. The V end lost 6 bases, the J end lost 1 base, and 9 bases lay between the germline ends. This CDR3 is built from 13 residues. Germline V gene lookup returns CDR1 MNHEY and CDR2 SVGEGT. CDR3 bases: TGTGCCAGCAGCGCGGACTGGAACACTGAAGCTTTCTTT. Its translation: CASSADWNTEAFF.

In the case of this clone: At the DNA level, this CDR3 is encoded by other sequences in the same sample as well. The chain links TRBV2 to TRBJ1-1; 7 bases align to TRBD1. The CDR3 totals 13 residues. V gave up 5 bases and J gave up 2 bases; unmatched junction bases: 2. The V gene's germline CDR1 is SNHLY and CDR2 FYNNEI. The CDR3 coding sequence is TGTGCCAGCAGTAGGGACAGCAACACTGAAGCTTTCTTT. This translates into CASSRDSNTEAFF. Full variable domain (rest looked up from reference TRBV2 and TRBJ1-1): EPEVTQTPSHQVTQMGQEVILRCVPISNHLYFYWYRQILGQKVEFLVSFYNNEISEKSEIFDDQFSVERPDGSNFTLKIRSTKLEDSAMYFCASSRDSNTEAFFGQGTRLTVV.

The chain couples TRBV29-1 to TRBJ1-1, with 10 bases fitting TRBD1. Germline trimming cut 7 bases from V and 5 bases from J; bases unmatched to any gene: 10. CDR3 length: 14 residues. CDR1 and CDR2 from the germline V gene are SQVTM and ANQGSEA. The CDR3 loop reads CSACGQGVGTEAFF. CDR3 coding DNA: TGCAGCGCCTGTGGACAGGGGGTGGGAACTGAAGCTTTCTTT.

The rearrangement uses TRBV7-2 and TRBJ2-3; tentatively, D is TRBD2 (5 bases). The CDR3 runs to 15 residues. The V gene's germline CDR1 is SGHTA and CDR2 FQGNSA. V was cut by 2 bases and J by 5 bases, with 14 bases left in between. The CDR3 spells CASSLPRRGQDTQYF. The CDR3, as DNA: TGTGCCAGCAGCTTACCCCGGAGAGGGCAAGATACGCAGTATTTT.

The chain carries TRBV7-8 and TRBJ1-6; the D gene is possibly TRBD1 (6 bases). Deletions cut 5 bases from V and 9 bases from J, with 17 bases between. There are 15 residues in the CDR3. Germline V CDR1 and CDR2: SGHVS, FQNEAQ. In nucleotides, the CDR3 is TGTGCCAGCAGCATTAAAGGGGGGGGGTCTTCACCCCTCCACTTT. Translated, it gives CASSIKGGGSSPLHF.

The chain has TRBV7-8 and TRBJ2-5; D might be TRBD2 (6 bases). CDR3 size: 15 residues. CDR1 and CDR2 from the germline V gene are SGHVS and FQNEAQ. V shed 2 bases and J shed 0 bases, with 10 bases lying between them. Written as DNA, the CDR3 is TGTGCCAGCAGCTTATTAAGGACTAACCAAGAGACCCAGTACTTC. Its translation is CASSLLRTNQETQYF.

This chain joins TRBV6-5 and TRBJ2-7, with TRBD2 identical over 15 bases. The CDR3 is made up of 15 amino acids. Germline V gene sequence: CDR1 MNHEY, CDR2 SVGAGI. V lost 6 bases and J lost 2; bases outside the gene matches: 2. The CDR3 DNA reads TGTGCCAGCAGCGGACTAGCGGGGGGGACCTACGAGCAGTACTTC. As protein: CASSGLAGGTYEQYF.

This chain uses TRBV27 with TRBJ1-5; 9 nucleotides line up with TRBD1. Germline CDR1 is MNHEY and CDR2 is SMNVEV (reference sequence). The CDR3 runs 14 residues. Trimming cost V 6 bases and J 11 bases; bases outside gene matches: 11. In DNA form, the CDR3 reads TGTGCCAGCAGACCACAGGGGGCCCCGTGGGCCCAGCATTTT. Translation: CASRPQGAPWAQHF.

This chain uses TRBV2 with TRBJ1-2, with 7 positions matching TRBD1. Germline CDR1 and CDR2: SNHLY and FYNNEI. The CDR3 is 15 amino acids. Losses at the gene ends were 7 bases for V and 4 bases for J; bases not matched to a gene: 12. The CDR3 DNA follows: TGTGCCAGCACCTCGGACAGGCCCACTCTCTATGGCTACACCTTC. Its protein is CASTSDRPTLYGYTF.

The chain has TRBV6-5 and TRBJ2-5; 8 bases agree with TRBD1. Germline V gives CDR1 MNHEY, CDR2 SVGAGI. The CDR3 extends over 15 amino acids. J was trimmed by 5 bases and V by 6 bases; bases with no gene match: 11. This chain's CDR3 is CASSHTAGGGETQYF. The CDR3 nucleotides are TGTGCCAGCAGCCATACGGCAGGGGGCGGGGAGACCCAGTACTTC.

The V call is TRBV5-1, the J call TRBJ1-4, with 7 bases identical to TRBD1. Per germline, CDR1 SGHRS and CDR2 YFSETQ. V lost 0 bases to trimming and J lost 6 bases; unmatched junction nucleotides: 11. The CDR3 covers 17 residues. The CDR3 DNA is TGCGCCAGCAGCTTGGGGGGCCAAACAGGGGAGGATGAAAAACTGTTTTTT. It codes for CASSLGGQTGEDEKLFF.

V gene TRBV6-5 combines with J gene TRBJ2-3; D possibly corresponds to TRBD1 (5 bases). Between the trimmed V and J ends, which lost 2 bases and 1 base, there was a span of 10 bases. From germline, CDR1 is MNHEY and CDR2 SVGAGI. This CDR3 contains 15 residues. CDR3 bases: TGTGCCAGCAGTTACGGGTGGGGCCGCACAGATACGCAGTATTTT. Amino acid sequence: CASSYGWGRTDTQYF.

This clone was seen a handful of times. This chain uses TRBV19 with TRBJ2-5; 9 bases map to TRBD1. The CDR3 totals 16 residues. Germline V lookup: CDR1 LNHDA, CDR2 SQIVND (reference sequence). The V gene end was trimmed by 3 bases and the J gene end by 5 bases; junction bases not matched to a gene: 10. CDR3 residues: CASSILPGQGSETQYF. In DNA form, the CDR3 reads TGTGCCAGTAGTATCCTCCCGGGACAGGGTTCCGAGACCCAGTACTTC.

The V gene is TRBV11-3, the J gene TRBJ2-5, with D possibly matching TRBD1 (6 bases). In germline, CDR1 is SGHNT, CDR2 YENEEA. V lost 5 bases and J lost 2, with 15 bases in between. The CDR3 loop spans 15 amino acids. The chain's CDR3 is CASSAAGTLQETQYF. CDR3 in DNA: TGTGCCAGCAGCGCAGCCGGGACACTACAAGAGACCCAGTACTTC.

The V call is TRBV9, the J call TRBJ2-2; tentatively, D is TRBD2 (5 bases). Germline-derived CDR1 and CDR2 are SGDLS and YYNGEE. The CDR3 totals 14 residues. Trimming removed 5 bases at V and 3 bases at J, with 11 bases between. In DNA, the CDR3 is TGTGCCAGCAGAGAGGACTCATACACCGGGGAGCTGTTTTTT. Protein product: CASREDSYTGELFF.

This clone has a handful of counts. The J gene is TRBJ2-1, the V gene TRBV7-3, with TRBD2 identical over 12 bases. The trim removed 4 bases at V and 6 bases at J, leaving 4 bases unmatched. Germline CDR1 and CDR2: SGHTA and FQGTGA. This CDR3 comprises 15 residues. CDR3 loop: CASSSTSGRGNEQFF. In DNA, the CDR3 is TGTGCCAGCAGCTCGACTAGCGGGAGAGGCAATGAGCAGTTCTTC.

This clone was counted a few times. The V and J genes are TRBV6-5 and TRBJ1-1; possible D gene TRBD1, 6 bases. This CDR3 spans 15 amino acids. Germline V CDR1 and CDR2: MNHEY, SVGAGI. The ends were cut back, 2 bases at V and 2 bases at J, with 12 bases in the middle. The DNA of the CDR3 is TGTGCCAGCAGTTACCAACTACAGGGTAACACTGAAGCTTTCTTT. The encoded protein is CASSYQLQGNTEAFF.

This clone appeared a single time. The chain recombines TRBV28 with TRBJ1-2; weak D call: TRBD1 (5 bases). CDR1 is MDHEN and CDR2 is SYDVKM in the germline V gene. The CDR3 is made up of 14 amino acids. Trimming pared 5 bases from V and 1 base from J, leaving 11 bases between. DNA for the CDR3: TGTGCCAGCAGTCTCTCCCAGGGTAACTATGGCTACACCTTC. Translating it yields CASSLSQGNYGYTF.